The rows below give T cell receptor delta chains drawn from one sample of a study of Vδ1+ human thymocytes. TCRdb redid clone calling on the multiplex PCR reads using CATT. The sample records roughly 56,000 delta-chain clones, roughly 16% being singletons. Source material: Vdelta1+ gamma-delta thymocytes from the thymus. The origin of the receptors is a girl less than two years old who had congenital heart surgery. Each CDR3 is given with its conserved first and last residue. D genes are given only for firm matches. Some rows mark clone size as missing; the rest say once, few, many or name a class of expanded clone.

V gene	clone size	J gene	D gene	CDR3 length	CDR3 DNA	CDR3 protein
TRDV1	few	TRDJ1	TRDD3	22	TGTGCTCTTGGGGAAAGGACAAGGACCCTCAAGTCTGGGGGACCCAACACCGATAAACTCATCTTT	CALGERTRTLKSGGPNTDKLIF
TRDV1	NA	TRDJ1	NA	23	TGTGCTCTTGGGCCCACCGGCCTTCCTACGAGGGGATACCCAACTAAGTACACCGATAAACTCATCTTT	CALGPTGLPTRGYPTKYTDKLIF
TRDV1	few	TRDJ1	NA	22	TGTGCTCTTGGGGAACCCATTCCTAAACGTAGGGATATAGACTCGTACACCGATAAACTCATCTTT	CALGEPIPKRRDIDSYTDKLIF
TRDV1	few	TRDJ1	TRDD3	21	TGTGCTCTTGGGGAAAAGCTACGGGGATACTGGGGGATTGGGTACACCGATAAACTCATCTTT	CALGEKLRGYWGIGYTDKLIF
TRDV1	NA	TRDJ1	TRDD3	18	TGTGCTCTTGGGGAGGAGGGGGATAGAATTAAGGCCACCGATAAACTCATCTTT	CALGEEGDRIKATDKLIF
TRDV1	NA	TRDJ1	TRDD3	16	TGTGCTCTTGGGGGCAGAGTACTGGGGGATACCGATAAACTCATCTTT	CALGGRVLGDTDKLIF
TRDV1	NA	TRDJ1	TRDD3	19	TGTGCTCTTGGGGACCGACGCTCCTGGGGGATACGCCTCACCGATAAACTCATCTTT	CALGDRRSWGIRLTDKLIF
TRDV1	NA	TRDJ1	NA	20	TGTGCTCTTGGGGAACTAAAGCTCTTGGGGTACTGGCGCGCGAGCGATAAACTCATCTTT	CALGELKLLGYWRASDKLIF
TRDV1	NA	TRDJ1	TRDD2	20	TGTGCTCTTGGGGAGCCCACTTCCTACCTCAAACCGGTAGGGACCGATAAACTCATCTTT	CALGEPTSYLKPVGTDKLIF
TRDV1	few	TRDJ1	TRDD3	19	TGTGCTCTTGGGGAAAGGTCGGATTACTGGGGATTTTACACCGATAAACTCATCTTT	CALGERSDYWGFYTDKLIF
TRDV1	few	TRDJ1	NA	18	TGTGCTCTTGGGACCGGTGAACTCGTAGGGCCGTACACCGATAAACTCATCTTT	CALGTGELVGPYTDKLIF
TRDV1	few	TRDJ1	NA	16	TGTGCTCTTGGGGAGATCTCCCAGATATACGCCGATAAACTCATCTTT	CALGEISQIYADKLIF